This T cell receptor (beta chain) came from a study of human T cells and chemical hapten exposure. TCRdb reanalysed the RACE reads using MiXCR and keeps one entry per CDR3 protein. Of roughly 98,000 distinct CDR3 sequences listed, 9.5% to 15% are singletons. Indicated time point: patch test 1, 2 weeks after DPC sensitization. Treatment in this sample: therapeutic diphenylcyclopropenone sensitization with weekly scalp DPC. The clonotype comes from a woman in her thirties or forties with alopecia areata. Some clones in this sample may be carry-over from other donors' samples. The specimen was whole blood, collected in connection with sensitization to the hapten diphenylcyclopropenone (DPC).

DNA for the CDR3: TGTGCCAGCAGCGACGACCTCGATGAGCAGTTCTTC. This gives the protein CASSDDLDEQFF. The V gene is TRBV7-3, the J gene TRBJ2-1; D remains ambiguous. Trimming took 5 bases from V and 8 from J, leaving 10 bases between them. Germline V lookup: CDR1 SGHTA, CDR2 FQGTGA. The CDR3 contains 12 residues.